This is a list of T cell receptor beta chains from one sample in a study of T cell responses to AZD1222 COVID-19 vaccine. Some clones are missing from TCRdb's copy, which holds only in-frame ones; the method was immunoSEQ multiplex PCR. Of approximately 100,000 clones listed, 90% are singletons. This sample comprised peripheral blood, obtained 28 days after the second AZD1222 dose. Receptors were obtained from an adult who received the AZD1222 COVID-19 vaccine. Each CDR3 is given with its conserved first and last residue. The D gene is left open where the match is weak. Only some rows state a clone size, as once, few, many or a class for expanded clones.

d_call clone_size j_call v_call cdr3_aa cdr3_nt
NA NA TRBJ1-6 TRBV11-3 CASSRDSLGTPLHF TGTGCCAGCAGCCGCGACAGCCTAGGGACACCCCTCCACTTT
TRBD1 NA TRBJ1-3 TRBV10-1 CASRAESYRGRNTIYF TGCGCCAGCCGTGCCGAGTCGTACAGGGGCCGAAACACCATATATTTT
NA NA TRBJ2-3 TRBV27 CASSRGLSTDTQYF TGTGCCAGCAGTAGGGGCTTGAGCACAGATACGCAGTATTTT
NA NA TRBJ2-2 TRBV11-3 CASSLEGHTGELFF TGTGCCAGCAGCTTAGAGGGCCACACCGGGGAGCTGTTTTTT
NA once TRBJ1-4 TRBV7-2 CASSLGTGTGRRKLFF TGTGCCAGCAGCTTAGGGACGGGGACTGGGAGGAGAAAACTGTTTTTT
TRBD1 NA TRBJ2-7 TRBV7-9 CASSGTGNIPAYEQYF TGTGCCAGCAGCGGGACAGGAAATATTCCAGCCTACGAGCAGTACTTC
TRBD2 NA TRBJ2-7 TRBV9 CASTAPLFGGGDYEQYF TGTGCCAGCACCGCCCCCTTGTTTGGCGGGGGGGACTACGAGCAGTACTTC
TRBD2 NA TRBJ2-5 TRBV4-3 CASSQGVAGAQETQYF TGCGCCAGCAGCCAAGGAGTAGCGGGGGCCCAAGAGACCCAGTACTTC
TRBD1 NA TRBJ1-3 TRBV6-5 CASSMDRATGNTIYF TGTGCCAGCAGTATGGACAGGGCTACTGGAAACACCATATATTTT
NA NA TRBJ1-4 TRBV19 CASSIDGTRGNEKLFF TGTGCCAGTAGTATAGATGGTACCCGCGGTAATGAAAAACTGTTTTTT